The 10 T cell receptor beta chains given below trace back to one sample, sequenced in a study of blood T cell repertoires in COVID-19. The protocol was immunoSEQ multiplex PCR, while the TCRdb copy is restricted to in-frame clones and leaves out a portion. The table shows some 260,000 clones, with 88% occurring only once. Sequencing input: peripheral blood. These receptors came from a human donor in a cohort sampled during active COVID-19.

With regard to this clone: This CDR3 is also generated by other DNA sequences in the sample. CDR3 amino acids: CASSSRATYEQYF. CDR3 DNA: TGTGCCAGCAGTAGCAGGGCCACCTACGAGCAGTACTTC. The V and J genes are TRBV7-2 and TRBJ2-7, with D perhaps TRBD1 (5 bases). The CDR3 totals 13 residues. V lost 6 bases to trimming and J lost 2 bases, with 11 bases between them. The germline CDR1 and CDR2 sequences are SGHTA and FQGNSA.

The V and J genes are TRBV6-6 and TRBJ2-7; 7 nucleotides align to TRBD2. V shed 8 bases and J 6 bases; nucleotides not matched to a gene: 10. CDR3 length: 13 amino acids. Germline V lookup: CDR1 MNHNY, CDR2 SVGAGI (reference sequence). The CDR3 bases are TGTGCCAGCCTGGGAGCGGGGAGGACCGAGCAGTACTTC. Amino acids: CASLGAGRTEQYF.

DNA for the CDR3: TGTGCCATCCACGACAATAAGCATAACACTGAAGCTTTCTTT. Translation: CAIHDNKHNTEAFF. J is TRBJ1-1 and V is TRBV10-3; no firm D call. CDR1 is ENHRY and CDR2 is SYGVKD in the germline V gene. The V end was cut by 8 bases, the J end by 2 bases, with 15 bases between. The CDR3 consists of 14 residues.

As DNA, the CDR3 is TGTGCCAGCAGCCTAAGTCTAGCGGGAGACTACGAGCAGTACTTC. This encodes CASSLSLAGDYEQYF. The chain is built from TRBV3-1 (or the pseudogene TRBV3-2) and TRBJ2-7; 10 bases line up with TRBD2. Per the germline V gene, CDR1 is LGHDT and CDR2 is YNNKEL (reference sequence). The CDR3 consists of 15 residues. The ends lost 4 bases at V and 3 bases at J; junction bases unmatched: 6.

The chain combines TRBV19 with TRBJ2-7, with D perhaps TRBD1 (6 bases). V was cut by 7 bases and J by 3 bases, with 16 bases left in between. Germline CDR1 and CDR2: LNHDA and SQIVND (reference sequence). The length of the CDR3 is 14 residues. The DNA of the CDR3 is TGTGCCAGTAATGCCAACCGGGACATCTACGAGCAGTACTTC. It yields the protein CASNANRDIYEQYF.

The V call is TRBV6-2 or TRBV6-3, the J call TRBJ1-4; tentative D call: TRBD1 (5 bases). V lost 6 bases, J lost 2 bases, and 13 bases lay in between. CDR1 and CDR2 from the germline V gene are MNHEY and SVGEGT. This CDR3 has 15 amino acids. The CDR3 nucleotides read TGTGCCAGCAGCTCTTGGGGCCGGACTAATGAAAAACTGTTTTTT. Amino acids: CASSSWGRTNEKLFF.

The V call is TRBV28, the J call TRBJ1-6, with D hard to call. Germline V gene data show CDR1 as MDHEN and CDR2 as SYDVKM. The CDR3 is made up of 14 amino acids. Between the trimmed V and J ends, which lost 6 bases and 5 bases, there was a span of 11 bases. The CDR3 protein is CASRTRPNNSPLHF. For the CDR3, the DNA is TGTGCCAGCAGGACAAGGCCGAATAATTCACCCCTCCACTTT.

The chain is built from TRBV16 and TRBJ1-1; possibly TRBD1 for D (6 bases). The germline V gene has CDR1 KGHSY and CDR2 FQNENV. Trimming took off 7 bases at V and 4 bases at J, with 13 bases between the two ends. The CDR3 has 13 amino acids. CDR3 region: CASIFTTGTEAFF. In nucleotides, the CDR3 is TGTGCCAGCATCTTTACGACAGGCACTGAAGCTTTCTTT.

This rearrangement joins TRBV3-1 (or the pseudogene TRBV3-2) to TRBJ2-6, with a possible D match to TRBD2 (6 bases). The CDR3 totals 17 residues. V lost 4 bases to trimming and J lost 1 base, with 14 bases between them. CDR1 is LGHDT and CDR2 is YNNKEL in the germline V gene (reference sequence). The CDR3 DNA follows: TGTGCCAGCAGCCCCCGGACCGGGGGATCTGGGGCCAACGTCCTGACTTTC. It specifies CASSPRTGGSGANVLTF.

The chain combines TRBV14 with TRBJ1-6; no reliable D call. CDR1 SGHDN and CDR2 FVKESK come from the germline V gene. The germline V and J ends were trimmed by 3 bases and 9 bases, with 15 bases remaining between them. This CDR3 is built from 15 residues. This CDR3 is CASSQRLGVGSPLHF. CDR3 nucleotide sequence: TGTGCCAGCAGCCAGCGTTTGGGAGTGGGTTCACCCCTCCACTTT.